The entry that follows covers one TCR beta chain sequence. Its specificity is not known. Data came from immunoSEQ multiplex PCR; TCRdb stores just in-frame clones and leaves some out. Here the sample spans 37,000 or so clones, approximately 88% being singletons. The data originate from a study of T cells in localized non-small cell lung cancer. The germline CDR1 and CDR2 sequences are GTSNPN and SVGIG (reference sequence). V shed 4 bases and J shed 4 bases, with 19 bases lying between them. The CDR3 has 15 residues. The study, taken as a whole, reports: The study linked higher blood T cell density to longer overall survival. Uninvolved adjacent lung had the highest recorded T cell clonality, with tumor below it. Turning up in adjacent lung were a median roughly 59 of the top 100 tumor clones.

This receptor was obtained from a woman between 40 and 69 years old with stage I lung adenocarcinoma. The chain joins TRBV30 to TRBJ1-2; D not resolved. The sequenced sample was peripheral blood, obtained before any cancer treatment. The CDR3: CAWMDPPARGYGYTF. CDR3 in DNA: TGTGCCTGGATGGACCCCCCAGCCCGGGGCTATGGCTACACCTTC.